This record concerns one T cell receptor beta chain sequence. TCRdb re-called the 5' RACE reads through MiXCR, storing one row per CDR3 protein. This table holds fewer than 75,000 distinct CDR3 sequences, less than 30% found once. The ends lost 3 bases at V and 4 bases at J; junction bases unmatched: 8. This CDR3 is 17 amino acids long. From germline, CDR1 is MGHRA and CDR2 YSYEKL. The sorted Tregs were CD4+CD25+CD127-/low cells. The V gene is TRBV4-1, the J gene TRBJ2-2, with 10 bases that match TRBD1. The receptor was isolated from a female donor with breast cancer. What was sequenced was tumor-infiltrating Tregs sorted from the breast tumor. The CDR3, as DNA: TGCGCCAGCAGCCATACCGGGACAGGGGCAGGCACCGGGGAGCTGTTTTTT. Translation gives CASSHTGTGAGTGELFF.